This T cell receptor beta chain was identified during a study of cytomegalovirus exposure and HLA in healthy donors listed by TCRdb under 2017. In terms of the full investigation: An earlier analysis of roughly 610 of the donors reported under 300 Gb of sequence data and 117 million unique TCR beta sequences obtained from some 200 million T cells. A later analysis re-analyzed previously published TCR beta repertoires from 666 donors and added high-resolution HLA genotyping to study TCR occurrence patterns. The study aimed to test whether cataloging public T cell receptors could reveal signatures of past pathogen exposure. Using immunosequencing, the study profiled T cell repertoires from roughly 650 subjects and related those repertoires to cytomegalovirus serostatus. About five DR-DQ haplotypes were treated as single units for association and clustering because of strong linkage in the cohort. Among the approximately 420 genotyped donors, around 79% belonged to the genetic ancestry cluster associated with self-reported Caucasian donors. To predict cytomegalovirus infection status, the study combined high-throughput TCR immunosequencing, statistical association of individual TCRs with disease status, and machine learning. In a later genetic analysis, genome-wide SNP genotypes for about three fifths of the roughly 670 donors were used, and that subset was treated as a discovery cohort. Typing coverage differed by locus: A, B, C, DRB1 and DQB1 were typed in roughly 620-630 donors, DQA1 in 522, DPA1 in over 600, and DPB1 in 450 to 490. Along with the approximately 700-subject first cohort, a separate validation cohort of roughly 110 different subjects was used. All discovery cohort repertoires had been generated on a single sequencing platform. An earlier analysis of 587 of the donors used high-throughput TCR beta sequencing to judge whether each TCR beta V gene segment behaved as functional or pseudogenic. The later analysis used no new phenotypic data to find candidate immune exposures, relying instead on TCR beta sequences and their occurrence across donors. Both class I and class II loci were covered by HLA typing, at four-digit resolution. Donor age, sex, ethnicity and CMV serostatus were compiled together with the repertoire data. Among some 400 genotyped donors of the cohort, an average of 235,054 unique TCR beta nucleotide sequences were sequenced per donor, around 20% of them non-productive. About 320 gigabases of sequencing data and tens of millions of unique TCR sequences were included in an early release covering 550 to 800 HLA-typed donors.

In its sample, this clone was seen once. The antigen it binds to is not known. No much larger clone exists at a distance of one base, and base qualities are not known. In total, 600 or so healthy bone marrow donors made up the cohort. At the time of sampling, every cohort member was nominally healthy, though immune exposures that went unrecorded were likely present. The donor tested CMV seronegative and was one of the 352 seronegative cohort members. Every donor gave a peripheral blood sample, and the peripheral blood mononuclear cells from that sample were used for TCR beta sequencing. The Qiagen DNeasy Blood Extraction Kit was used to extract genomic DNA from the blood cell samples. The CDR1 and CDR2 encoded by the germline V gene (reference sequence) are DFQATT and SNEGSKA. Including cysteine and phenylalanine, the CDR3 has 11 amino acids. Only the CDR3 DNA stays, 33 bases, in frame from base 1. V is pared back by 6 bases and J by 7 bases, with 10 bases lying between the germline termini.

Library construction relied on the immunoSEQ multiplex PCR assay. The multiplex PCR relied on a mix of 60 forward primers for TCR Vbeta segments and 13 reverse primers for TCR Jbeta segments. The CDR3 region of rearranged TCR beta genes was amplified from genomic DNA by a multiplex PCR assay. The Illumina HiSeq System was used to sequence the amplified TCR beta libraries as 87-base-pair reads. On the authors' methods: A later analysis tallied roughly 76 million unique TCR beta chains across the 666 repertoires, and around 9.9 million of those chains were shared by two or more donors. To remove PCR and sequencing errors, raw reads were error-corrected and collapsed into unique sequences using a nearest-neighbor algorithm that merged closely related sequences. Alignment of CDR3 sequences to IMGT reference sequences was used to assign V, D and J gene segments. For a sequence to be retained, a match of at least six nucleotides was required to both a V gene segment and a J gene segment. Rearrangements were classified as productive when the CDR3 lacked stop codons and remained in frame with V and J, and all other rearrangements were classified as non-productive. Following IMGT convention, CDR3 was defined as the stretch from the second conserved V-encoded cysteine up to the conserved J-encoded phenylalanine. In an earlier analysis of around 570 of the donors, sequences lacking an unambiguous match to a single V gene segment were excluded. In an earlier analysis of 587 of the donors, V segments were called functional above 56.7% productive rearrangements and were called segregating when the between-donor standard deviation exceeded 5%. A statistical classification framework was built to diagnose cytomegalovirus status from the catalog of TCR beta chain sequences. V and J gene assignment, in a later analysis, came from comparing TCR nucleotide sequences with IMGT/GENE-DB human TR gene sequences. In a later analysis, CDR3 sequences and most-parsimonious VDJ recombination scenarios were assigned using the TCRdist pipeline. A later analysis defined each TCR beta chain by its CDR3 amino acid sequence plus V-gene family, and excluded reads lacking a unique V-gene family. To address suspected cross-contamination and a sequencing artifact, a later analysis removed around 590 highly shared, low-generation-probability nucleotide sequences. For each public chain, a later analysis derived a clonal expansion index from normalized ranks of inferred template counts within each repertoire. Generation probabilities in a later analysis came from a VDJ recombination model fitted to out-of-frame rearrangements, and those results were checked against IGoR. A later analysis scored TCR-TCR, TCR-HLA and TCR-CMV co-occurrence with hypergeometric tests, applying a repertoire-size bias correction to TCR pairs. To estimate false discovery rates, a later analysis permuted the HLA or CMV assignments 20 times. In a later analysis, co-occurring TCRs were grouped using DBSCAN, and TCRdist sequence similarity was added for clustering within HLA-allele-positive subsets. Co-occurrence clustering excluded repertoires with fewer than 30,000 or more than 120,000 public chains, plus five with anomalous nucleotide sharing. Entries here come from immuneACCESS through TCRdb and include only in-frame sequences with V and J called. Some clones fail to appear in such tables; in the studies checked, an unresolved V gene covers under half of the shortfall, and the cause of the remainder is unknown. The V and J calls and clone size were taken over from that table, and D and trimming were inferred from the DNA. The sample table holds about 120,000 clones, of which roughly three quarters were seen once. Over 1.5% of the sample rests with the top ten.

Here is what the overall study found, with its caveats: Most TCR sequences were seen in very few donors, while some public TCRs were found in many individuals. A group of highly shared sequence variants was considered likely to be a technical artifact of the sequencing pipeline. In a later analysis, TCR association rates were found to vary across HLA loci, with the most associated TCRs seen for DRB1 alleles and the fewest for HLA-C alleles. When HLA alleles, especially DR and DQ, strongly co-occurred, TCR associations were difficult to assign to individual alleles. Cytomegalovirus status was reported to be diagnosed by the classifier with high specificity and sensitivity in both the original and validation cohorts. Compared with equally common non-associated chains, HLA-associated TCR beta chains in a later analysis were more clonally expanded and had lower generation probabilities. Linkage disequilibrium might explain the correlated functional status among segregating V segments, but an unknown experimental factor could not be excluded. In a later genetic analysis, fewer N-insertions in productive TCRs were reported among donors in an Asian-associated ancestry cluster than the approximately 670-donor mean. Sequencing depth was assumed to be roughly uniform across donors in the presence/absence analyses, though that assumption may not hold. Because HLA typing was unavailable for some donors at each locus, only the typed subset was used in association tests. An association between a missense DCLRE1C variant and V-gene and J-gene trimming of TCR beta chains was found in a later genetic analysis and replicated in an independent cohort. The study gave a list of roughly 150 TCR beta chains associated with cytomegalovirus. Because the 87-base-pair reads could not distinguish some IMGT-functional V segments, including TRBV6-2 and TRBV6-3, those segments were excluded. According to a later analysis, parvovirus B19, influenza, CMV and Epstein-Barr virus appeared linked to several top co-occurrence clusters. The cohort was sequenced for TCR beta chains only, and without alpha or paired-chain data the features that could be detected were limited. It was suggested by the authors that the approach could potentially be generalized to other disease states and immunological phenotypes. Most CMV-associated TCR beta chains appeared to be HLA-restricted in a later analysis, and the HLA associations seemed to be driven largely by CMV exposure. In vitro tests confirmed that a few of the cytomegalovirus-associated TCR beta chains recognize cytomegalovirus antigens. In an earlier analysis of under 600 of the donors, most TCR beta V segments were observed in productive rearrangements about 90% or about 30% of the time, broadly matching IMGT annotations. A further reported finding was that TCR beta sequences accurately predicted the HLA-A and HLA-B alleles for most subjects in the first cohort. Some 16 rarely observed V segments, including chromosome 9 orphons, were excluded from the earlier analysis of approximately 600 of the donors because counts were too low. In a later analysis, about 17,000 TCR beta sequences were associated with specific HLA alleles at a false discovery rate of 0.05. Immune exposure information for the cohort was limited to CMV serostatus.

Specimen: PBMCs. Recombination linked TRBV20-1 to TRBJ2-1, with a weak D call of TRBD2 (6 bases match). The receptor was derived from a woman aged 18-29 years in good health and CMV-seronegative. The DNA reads TGCAGTGCGGGGACTGGAAATGAGCAGTTCTTC. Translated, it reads CSAGTGNEQFF.